The 10 T cell receptor beta chains below all came from one sample that was sequenced in a study of blood T cell repertoires in COVID-19. Generated by immunoSEQ multiplex PCR, the TCRdb table keeps only in-frame clones and is missing some. The sample has 250,000 or so clones; around 85% are singletons. The sequencing input was PBMCs or T cells enriched from blood (not recorded which). The receptor set was obtained from a woman between 45 and 60 years old who had recovered from COVID-19.

V gene TRBV9 combines with J gene TRBJ1-4, with unresolved D. CDR3 length: 15 residues. The germline gives CDR1 SGDLS, CDR2 YYNGEE. V lost 0 bases, J lost 5 bases, and 11 bases lay in between. CDR3 sequence: CASSVAGVINEKLFF. CDR3 DNA: TGTGCCAGCAGCGTAGCCGGGGTGATAAATGAAAAACTGTTTTTT.

The gene calls are TRBV6-5 and TRBJ2-2; 8 nucleotides line up with TRBD1. This CDR3 is 14 amino acids long. The V gene's germline CDR1 is MNHEY and CDR2 SVGAGI. V was pared by 7 bases and J by 7 bases, with 8 bases of the junction left unmatched. CDR3 bases: TGTGCCAGCACCGAGACAGGGGACAGCGGGGAGCTGTTTTTT. Its translation: CASTETGDSGELFF.

The chain has TRBV30 and TRBJ2-1, with TRBD2 identical over 9 bases. Per the germline V gene, CDR1 is GTSNPN and CDR2 is SVGIG (reference sequence). Losses at the gene ends were 0 bases for V and 7 bases for J; bases not matched to a gene: 10. This CDR3 region has 16 residues. The CDR3 coding sequence is TGTGCCTGGAGTGTCGCGGGAGGGCTCAGATATAATGAGCAGTTCTTC. Translating it yields CAWSVAGGLRYNEQFF.

This rearrangement joins TRBV25-1 to TRBJ1-4; maybe TRBD1 (5 bases). Trimming cost V 8 bases and J 7 bases, with 17 bases left between them. This CDR3 has 14 residues. Germline V gene sequence: CDR1 MGHDK, CDR2 SYGVNS. The CDR3 nucleotides read TGTGCCAGCTCGATTACAGGAGCGATTGAAAAACTGTTTTTT. Encoded protein: CASSITGAIEKLFF.

The chain recombines TRBV12-3 or TRBV12-4 with TRBJ2-7; 8 bases fit TRBD2. Unmatched junction bases numbered 1, after V lost 3 bases and J lost 3 bases. The CDR3 runs to 13 residues. The CDR3 DNA is TGTGCCAGCAGTTTTAGCGGGGACTACGAGCAGTACTTC. Translated: CASSFSGDYEQYF.

CDR3 sequence (DNA): TGTGCCAGCAGTGGGACAGGGACCACTGAAGCTTTCTTT. Translated, it gives CASSGTGTTEAFF. The chain links TRBV25-1 to TRBJ1-1; 8 bases map to TRBD1. Germline loops: CDR1 MGHDK, CDR2 SYGVNS. The CDR3 contains 13 residues. With V trimmed by 4 bases and J by 4 bases, 2 bases remained unmatched.

The chain combines TRBV2 with TRBJ1-1, with 9 bases lining up with TRBD1. Germline-derived CDR1 and CDR2 are SNHLY and FYNNEI. Unmatched junction bases numbered 6, after V lost 6 bases and J lost 4 bases. The CDR3 has 14 amino acids. The CDR3 spells CASRSDRGGTEAFF. The CDR3, as DNA: TGTGCCAGCAGGAGCGACAGGGGGGGCACTGAAGCTTTCTTT.

V gene TRBV28 combines with J gene TRBJ2-2, with D uncertain. The CDR3 covers 14 residues. Germline V gene lookup returns CDR1 MDHEN and CDR2 SYDVKM. Trimming left V 5 bases short and J 2 bases short, with 9 bases between. The CDR3 DNA is TGTGCCAGCAGTGGGCAGTACAACACCGGGGAGCTGTTTTTT. Translation: CASSGQYNTGELFF.

This chain connects TRBV19 to TRBJ1-1, with 8 bases lining up with TRBD1. The germline V gene has CDR1 LNHDA and CDR2 SQIVND (reference sequence). CDR3 length: 14 residues. Trimming removed 3 bases from V and 1 base from J; junction bases left unmatched: 1. This CDR3 reads CASSIGQGNTEAFF. CDR3 DNA sequence: TGTGCCAGTAGTATCGGACAGGGGAACACTGAAGCTTTCTTT.

The chain has TRBV7-9 and TRBJ2-7, with a tentative D call TRBD2 (6 bases). From germline, CDR1 is SEHNR and CDR2 FQNEAQ (reference sequence). Trimming left V 5 bases short and J 1 base short, with 12 bases between. The CDR3 runs 14 residues. The CDR3 nucleotides are TGTGCCAGCAGCGGCACGCGGGGATCCTACGAGCAGTACTTC. Amino acids: CASSGTRGSYEQYF.